The clone carrying this T cell receptor beta chain was seen many times. Antigen unknown. TCRdb processed the reads anew with MiXCR; each CDR3 protein has one entry. This sample has 750,000 to 900,000 distinct CDR3 sequences; almost 30% occur once, and the top ten carry less than 15%. The sample is drawn from a study of T cell repertoires in cytomegalovirus infection. This TCR was sampled from a human donor in good health (CMV status not recorded). Some clones in this sample may be carry-over from other donors' samples. The material was cultured CD8+ T cells from PBMCs, obtained from culture after CMV antigen stimulation.

The CDR3 loop is CASSLTPGQPYGYTF. The CDR3 coding sequence is TGTGCCAGCAGCTTGACCCCGGGACAGCCATATGGCTACACCTTC. The V and J genes are TRBV7-2 and TRBJ1-2; 7 nucleotides match TRBD1. V shed 3 bases and J 5 bases; nucleotides not matched to a gene: 9. The V gene's germline CDR1 is SGHTA and CDR2 FQGNSA. The CDR3 totals 15 residues.